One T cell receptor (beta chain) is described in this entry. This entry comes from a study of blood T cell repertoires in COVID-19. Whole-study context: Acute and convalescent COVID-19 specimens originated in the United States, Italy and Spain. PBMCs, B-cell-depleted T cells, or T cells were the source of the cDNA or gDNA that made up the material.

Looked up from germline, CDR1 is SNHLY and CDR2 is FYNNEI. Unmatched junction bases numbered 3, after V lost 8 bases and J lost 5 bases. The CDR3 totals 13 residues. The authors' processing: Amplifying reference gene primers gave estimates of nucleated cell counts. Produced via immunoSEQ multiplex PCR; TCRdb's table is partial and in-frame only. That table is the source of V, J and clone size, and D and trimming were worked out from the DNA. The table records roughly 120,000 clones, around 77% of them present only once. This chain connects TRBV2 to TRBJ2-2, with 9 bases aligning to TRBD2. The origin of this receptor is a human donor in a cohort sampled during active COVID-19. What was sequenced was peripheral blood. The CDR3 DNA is TGTGCCAGCCTAGCGGGGAGAACCGGGGAGCTGTTTTTT. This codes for CASLAGRTGELFF.